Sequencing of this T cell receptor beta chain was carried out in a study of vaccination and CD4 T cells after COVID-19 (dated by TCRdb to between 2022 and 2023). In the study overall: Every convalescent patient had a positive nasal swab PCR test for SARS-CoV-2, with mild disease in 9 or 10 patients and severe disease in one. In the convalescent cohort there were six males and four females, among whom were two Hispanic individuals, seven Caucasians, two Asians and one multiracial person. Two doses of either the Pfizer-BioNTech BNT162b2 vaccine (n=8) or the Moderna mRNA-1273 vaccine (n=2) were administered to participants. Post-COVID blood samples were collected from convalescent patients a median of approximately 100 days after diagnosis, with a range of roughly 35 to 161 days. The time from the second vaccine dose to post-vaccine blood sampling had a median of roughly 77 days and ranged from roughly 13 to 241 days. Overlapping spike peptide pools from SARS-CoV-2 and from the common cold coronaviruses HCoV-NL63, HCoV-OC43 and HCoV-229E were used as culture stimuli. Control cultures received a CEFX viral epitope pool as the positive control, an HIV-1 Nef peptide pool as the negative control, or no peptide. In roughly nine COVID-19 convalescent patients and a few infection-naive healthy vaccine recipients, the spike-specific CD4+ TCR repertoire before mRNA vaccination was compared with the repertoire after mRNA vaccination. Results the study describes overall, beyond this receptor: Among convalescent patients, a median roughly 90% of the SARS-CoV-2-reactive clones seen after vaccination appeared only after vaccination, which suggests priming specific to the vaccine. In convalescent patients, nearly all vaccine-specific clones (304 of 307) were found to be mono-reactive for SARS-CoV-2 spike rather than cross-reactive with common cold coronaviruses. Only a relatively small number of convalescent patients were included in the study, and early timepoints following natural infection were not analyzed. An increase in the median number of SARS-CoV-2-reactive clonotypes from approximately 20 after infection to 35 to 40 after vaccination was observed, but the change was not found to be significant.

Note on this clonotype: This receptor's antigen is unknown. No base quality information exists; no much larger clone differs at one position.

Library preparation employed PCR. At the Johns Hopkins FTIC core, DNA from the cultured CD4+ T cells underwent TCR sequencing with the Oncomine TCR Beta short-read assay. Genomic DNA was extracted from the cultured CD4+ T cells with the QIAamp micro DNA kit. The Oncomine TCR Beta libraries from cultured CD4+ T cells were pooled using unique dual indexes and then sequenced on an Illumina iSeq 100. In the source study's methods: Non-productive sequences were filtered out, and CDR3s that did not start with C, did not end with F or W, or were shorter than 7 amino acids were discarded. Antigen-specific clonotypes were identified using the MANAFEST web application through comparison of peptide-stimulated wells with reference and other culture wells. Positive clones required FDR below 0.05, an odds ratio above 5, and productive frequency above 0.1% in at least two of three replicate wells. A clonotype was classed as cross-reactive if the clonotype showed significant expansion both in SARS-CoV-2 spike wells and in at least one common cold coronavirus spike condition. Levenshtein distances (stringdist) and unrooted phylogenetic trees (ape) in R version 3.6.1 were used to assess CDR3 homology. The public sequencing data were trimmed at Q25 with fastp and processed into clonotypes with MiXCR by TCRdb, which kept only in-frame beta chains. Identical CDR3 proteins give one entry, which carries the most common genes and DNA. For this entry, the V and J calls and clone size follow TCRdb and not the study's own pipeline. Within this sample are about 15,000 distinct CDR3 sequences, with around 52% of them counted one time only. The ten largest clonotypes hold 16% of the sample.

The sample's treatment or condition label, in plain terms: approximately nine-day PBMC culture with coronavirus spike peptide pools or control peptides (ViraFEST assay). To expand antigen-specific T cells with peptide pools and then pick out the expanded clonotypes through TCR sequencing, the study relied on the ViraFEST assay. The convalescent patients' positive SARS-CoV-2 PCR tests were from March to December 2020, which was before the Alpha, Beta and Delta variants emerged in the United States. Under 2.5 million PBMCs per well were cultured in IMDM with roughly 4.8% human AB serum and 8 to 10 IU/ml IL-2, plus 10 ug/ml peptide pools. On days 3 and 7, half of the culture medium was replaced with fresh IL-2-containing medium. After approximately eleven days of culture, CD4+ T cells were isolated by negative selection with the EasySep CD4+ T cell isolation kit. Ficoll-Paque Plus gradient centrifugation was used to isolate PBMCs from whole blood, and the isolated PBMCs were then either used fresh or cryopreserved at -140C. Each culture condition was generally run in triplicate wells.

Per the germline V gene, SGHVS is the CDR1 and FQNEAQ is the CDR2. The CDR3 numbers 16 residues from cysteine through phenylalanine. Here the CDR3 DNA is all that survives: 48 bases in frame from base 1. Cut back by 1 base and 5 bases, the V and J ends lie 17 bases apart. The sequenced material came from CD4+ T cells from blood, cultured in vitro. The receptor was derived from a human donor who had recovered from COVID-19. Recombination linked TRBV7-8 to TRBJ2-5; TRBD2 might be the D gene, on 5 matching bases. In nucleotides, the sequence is TGTGCCAGCAGCTTAGGTGGGAGAGGTTACGGGGAGACCCAGTACTTC. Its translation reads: CASSLGGRGYGETQYF. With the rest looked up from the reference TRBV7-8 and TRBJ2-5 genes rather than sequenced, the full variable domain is GAGVSQSPRYKVAKRGQDVALRCDPISGHVSLFWYQQALGQGPEFLTYFQNEAQLDKSGLPSDRFFAERPEGSVSTLKIQRTQQEDSAVYLCASSLGGRGYGETQYFGPGTRLLVL.